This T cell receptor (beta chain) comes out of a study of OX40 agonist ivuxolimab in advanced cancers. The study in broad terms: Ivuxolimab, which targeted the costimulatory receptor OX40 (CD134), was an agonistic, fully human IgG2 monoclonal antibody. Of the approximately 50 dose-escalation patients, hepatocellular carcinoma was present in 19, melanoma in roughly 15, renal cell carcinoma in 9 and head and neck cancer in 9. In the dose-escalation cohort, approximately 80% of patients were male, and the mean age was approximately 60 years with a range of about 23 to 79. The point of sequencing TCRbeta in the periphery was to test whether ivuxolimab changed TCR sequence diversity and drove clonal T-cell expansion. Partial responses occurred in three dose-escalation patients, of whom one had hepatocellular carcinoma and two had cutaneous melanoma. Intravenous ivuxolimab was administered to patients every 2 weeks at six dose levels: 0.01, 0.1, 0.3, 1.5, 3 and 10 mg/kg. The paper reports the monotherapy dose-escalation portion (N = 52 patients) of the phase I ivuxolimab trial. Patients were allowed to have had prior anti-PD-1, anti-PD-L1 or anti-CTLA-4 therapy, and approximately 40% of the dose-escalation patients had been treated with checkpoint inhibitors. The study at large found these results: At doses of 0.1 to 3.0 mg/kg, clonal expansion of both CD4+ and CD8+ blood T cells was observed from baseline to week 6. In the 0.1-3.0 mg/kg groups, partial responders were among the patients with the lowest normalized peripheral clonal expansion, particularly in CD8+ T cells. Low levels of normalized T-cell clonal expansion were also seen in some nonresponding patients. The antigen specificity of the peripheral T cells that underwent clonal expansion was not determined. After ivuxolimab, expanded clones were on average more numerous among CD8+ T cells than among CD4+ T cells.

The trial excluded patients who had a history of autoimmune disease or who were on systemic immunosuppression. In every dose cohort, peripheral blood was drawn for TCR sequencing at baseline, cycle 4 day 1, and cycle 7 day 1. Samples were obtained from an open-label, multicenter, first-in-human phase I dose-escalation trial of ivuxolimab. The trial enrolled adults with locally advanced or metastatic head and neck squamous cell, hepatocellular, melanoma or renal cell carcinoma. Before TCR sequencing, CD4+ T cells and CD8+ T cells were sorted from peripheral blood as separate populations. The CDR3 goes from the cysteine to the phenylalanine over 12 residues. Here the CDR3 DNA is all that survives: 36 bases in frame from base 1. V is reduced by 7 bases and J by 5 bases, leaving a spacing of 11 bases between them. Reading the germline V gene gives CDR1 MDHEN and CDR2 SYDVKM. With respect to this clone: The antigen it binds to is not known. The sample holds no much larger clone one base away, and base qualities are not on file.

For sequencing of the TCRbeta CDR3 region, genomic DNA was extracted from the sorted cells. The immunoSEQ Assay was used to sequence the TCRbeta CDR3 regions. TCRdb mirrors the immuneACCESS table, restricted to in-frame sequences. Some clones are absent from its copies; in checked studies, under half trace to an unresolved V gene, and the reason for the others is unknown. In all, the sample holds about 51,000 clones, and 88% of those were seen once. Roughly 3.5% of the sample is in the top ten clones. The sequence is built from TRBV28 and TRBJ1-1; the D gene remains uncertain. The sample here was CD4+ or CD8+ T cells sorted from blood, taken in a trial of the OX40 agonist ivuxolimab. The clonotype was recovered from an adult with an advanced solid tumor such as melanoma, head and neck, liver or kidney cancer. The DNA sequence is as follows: TGTGCCAGCAACGTCGTCGGTACTGAAGCTTTCTTT. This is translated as CASNVVGTEAFF. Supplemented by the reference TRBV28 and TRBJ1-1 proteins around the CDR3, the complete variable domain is DVKVTQSSRYLVKRTGEKVFLECVQDMDHENMFWYRQDPGLGLRLIYFSYDVKMKEKGDIPEGYSVSREKKERFSLILESASTNQTSMYLCASNVVGTEAFFGQGTRLTVV.